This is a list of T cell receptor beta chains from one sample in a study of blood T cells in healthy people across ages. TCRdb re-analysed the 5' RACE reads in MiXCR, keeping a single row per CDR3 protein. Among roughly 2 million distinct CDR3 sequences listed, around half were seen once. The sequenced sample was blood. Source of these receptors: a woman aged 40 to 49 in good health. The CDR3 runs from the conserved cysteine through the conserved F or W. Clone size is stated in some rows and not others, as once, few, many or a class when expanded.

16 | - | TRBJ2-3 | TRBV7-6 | CASSLVWTSERRAQYF
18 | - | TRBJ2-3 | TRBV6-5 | CASSSVPLAGRSTDTQYF
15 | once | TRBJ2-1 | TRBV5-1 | CASSLGAALYNEQFF
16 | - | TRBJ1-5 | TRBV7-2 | CASSAGQGASYQPQHF
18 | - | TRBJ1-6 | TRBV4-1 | CASSQGDRVKFYNSPLHF
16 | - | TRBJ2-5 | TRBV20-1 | CSATEQRDSLQETQYF
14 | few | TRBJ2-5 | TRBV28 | CASSFSRGRETQYF
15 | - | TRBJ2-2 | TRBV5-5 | CASSQQGGDGGELFF
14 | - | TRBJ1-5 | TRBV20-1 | CSASVDPLNQPQHF
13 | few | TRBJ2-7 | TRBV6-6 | CASSYSRVSEQYF
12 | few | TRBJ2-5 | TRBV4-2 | CASSQDKGEQYF